This TCR beta chain was observed in a study of blood T cells in healthy people across ages. Study observations and caveats: No conclusive comparison of naive versus antigen-experienced cells was possible with unsorted PBMCs. A roughly linear fall in TCR beta diversity per million T cells was seen with increasing age.

Primed by a sample-barcoded 5' primer and a J-beta primer mix, a second PCR proceeded for 7 to 11 cycles. The template-switch adaptor was a 5' adaptor with 12 random nucleotides. It tagged each cDNA molecule. Using its own MiXCR run on the 5' RACE reads, TCRdb lists one record per CDR3 protein. The sample shows more than 1,400,000 distinct CDR3 sequences, about 40% of them seen only once. In the case of this clonotype: Antigen: not known.

Every participating donor contributed about 10 milliliters of peripheral blood through a draw. The ends lost 0 bases at V and 7 bases at J; junction bases unmatched: 6. Germline CDR1 LGHDT, CDR2 YNNKEL (reference sequence). The length of the CDR3 is 16 residues. The sample consisted of blood. This chain links TRBV3-1 with TRBJ1-4; 9 bases agree with TRBD1. The origin of this receptor is a woman aged 18-29 years in good health. This CDR3 is CASSQDKTGGGEKLFF. CDR3 sequence (DNA): TGTGCCAGCAGCCAAGATAAGACAGGGGGTGGTGAAAAACTGTTTTTT. The variable domain in full, completed from reference TRBV3-1 and TRBJ1-4, reads DTAVSQTPKYLVTQMGNDKSIKCEQNLGHDTMYWYKQDSKKFLKIMFSYNNKELIINETVPNRFSPKSPDKAHLNLHINSLELGDSAVYFCASSQDKTGGGEKLFFGSGTQLSVL.